This TCR beta chain is from a study of cytomegalovirus exposure and HLA in healthy donors. At the level of the study: Most genotyped donors, approximately 77% of more than 300, had Caucasian-associated genetic ancestry.

The PCR was carried out with 60 Vbeta primers and 13 Jbeta primers. Method: immunoSEQ multiplex PCR; TCRdb's copy keeps in-frame clones and lacks some. In the table there are approximately 120,000 clones, more than 65% of which are singletons. In the case of this clone: Its antigen remains unknown.

In germline, CDR1 is SGHDT, CDR2 YYEEEE. V lost 4 bases and J lost 2, with 12 bases in between. CDR3 size: 14 residues. The study, taken as a whole, reports: In vitro testing confirmed a few CMV-associated chains as specific for CMV antigens.

The gene calls are TRBV5-6 and TRBJ1-2, with D possibly matching TRBD1 (6 bases). The TCR comes from a woman between 40 and 55 years old in good health and CMV-seropositive. What was sequenced was PBMCs. Here the CDR3 reads CASSKRGGNYGYTF. CDR3 in DNA: TGTGCCAGCAGCAAACGGGGGGGCAACTATGGCTACACCTTC.